This T cell receptor (beta chain) emerged from a study of CD8+ T cells in alopecia areata. Study details: Patients took tofacitinib for 6 to 18 months, followed by 6 drug-free months. Study findings and constraints: Because one nonresponder was included, the link of baseline CD8+ expansion to response is considered uncertain.

In each case, RNA was isolated and then reverse transcribed into cDNA as the sequencing template. The repertoire was sequenced with immunoSEQ multiplex PCR; TCRdb's copy has only in-frame clones and lacks some. The table has 200,000 to 250,000 clones, more than 45% seen once; the top ten hold roughly 1.5%. Trimming removed 6 bases from V and 5 bases from J, with 12 bases in between. The CDR3 is 12 residues long. Looked up from germline, CDR1 is SQVTM and CDR2 is ANQGSEA. As concerns this clone: The target antigen is unknown. In the same sample, other DNA sequences code for this CDR3.

Treatment defined: oral pan-JAK inhibitor, 5-10 mg twice daily. Peripheral blood, together with lesional scalp punch biopsies, was collected from alopecia areata patients. Specimen: CD4+ T cells sorted from blood, collected at week 4, from a patient treated with tofacitinib. This TCR came from a human donor with alopecia areata. The chain joins TRBV29-1 to TRBJ2-3; a possible D gene is TRBD2 (6 bases). The CDR3 protein is CSVARLGDTQYF. Here the CDR3 DNA reads TGCAGCGTCGCTCGACTAGGAGATACGCAGTATTTT.